This is a list of T cell receptor beta chains from one sample in a study of blood T cell repertoires in COVID-19. Sequencing was performed with immunoSEQ multiplex PCR; in TCRdb, only in-frame clones are kept and a portion is missing. The sample includes roughly 250,000 clones, 85% to 90% of them seen just once. Sequences were obtained from PBMCs or T cells enriched from blood (not recorded which). All receptors derive from a woman between 18 and 30 years old who had recovered from COVID-19. CDR3s include the opening cysteine and the closing phenylalanine or tryptophan. D genes are given only for firm matches.

d_call,v_call,cdr3_aa
-,TRBV19,CASTNFPPGFGANVLTF
TRBD1,TRBV6-1,CASSDHRGSNQPQHF
TRBD1,TRBV2,CASTDRDPGGYTF
-,TRBV29-1,CSVGQINYGYTF
-,TRBV3-1/TRBV3-2,CASSQGQASYGYTF
-,TRBV19,CASSNRTGWLGGYTF
TRBD2,TRBV10-3,CAISDATSDAKNIQYF
-,TRBV3-1/TRBV3-2,CASSQDPWELFF
TRBD2,TRBV4-2,CASSQVGTSDSSYNEQFF
-,TRBV27,CASRAQGLATEAFF
TRBD1,TRBV18,CASSPQQRGPGTGELFF
-,TRBV28,CASSLYPGATNEKLFF
-,TRBV5-1,CASSPGVNNSPLHF
-,TRBV9,CASSAAGVNEKLFF
TRBD1,TRBV5-1,CASSLERTGGNTEAFF
-,TRBV10-1,CASSAQAPISSYNSPLHF
-,TRBV19,CASSIQVGGYEQYF